Included here is one T cell receptor (beta chain) sequence, with context. These data belong to a study of T cells after yellow fever vaccination. Study background: Preparing low-cell-number fractions relied on SMART-Seq v4 Ultra Low Input.

TCRdb redid the calling of the 5' RACE reads with MiXCR, one entry per CDR3 protein. The sample gives hundreds of thousands of distinct CDR3 sequences, around 12% of which show up once; 15% is in the top ten. The TCR was taken from a man aged 25 to 40 who received the YFV17D yellow fever vaccine. Source: PBMCs, taken on the day of the yellow fever booster vaccination.

CDR3 DNA sequence: TGTGCCAGCAGTGAATCCGGGTCAAACACCGGGGAGCTGTTTTTT. Amino acid sequence: CASSESGSNTGELFF. The chain employs TRBV2 and TRBJ2-2, with D unresolved. CDR1 is SNHLY and CDR2 is FYNNEI in the germline V gene. V was shortened by 2 bases and J by 2 bases, with 9 bases between the two germline ends. The CDR3 is made up of 15 amino acids.